These T cell receptor beta chains were read from a single sample in a study of blood T cell repertoires in COVID-19. Data came from immunoSEQ multiplex PCR; TCRdb stores just in-frame clones and leaves some out. The sample consists of tens of thousands of clones, approximately 88% of them appearing once. Sequenced sample: peripheral blood. Receptors were obtained from a human donor in a cohort sampled during active COVID-19. Both conserved end residues are part of each CDR3.

cdr3_aa j_call v_call
CASSRRGARTDTQYF TRBJ2-3 TRBV3-1/TRBV3-2
CASMRQGYSPLHF TRBJ1-6 TRBV6-5
CASSSDRNEQFF TRBJ2-1 TRBV11-2
CASSNTGDVVAYEQYF TRBJ2-7 TRBV28
CASSLSTGSDVLTF TRBJ2-6 TRBV7-9
CASSQGNYGYTF TRBJ1-2 TRBV2
CASQTGGRGEEQFF TRBJ2-1 TRBV9
CASSPKDRLRGENISPLHF TRBJ1-6 TRBV18
CATSRDYNNEQFF TRBJ2-1 TRBV24-1
CASSLVAGEVYEQYF TRBJ2-7 TRBV11-1
CACPRQGPNIGTYNSPLHF TRBJ1-6 TRBV30
CASSQEGRNFNQPQHF TRBJ1-5 TRBV4-1
CASSIWTSGRAHNEQFF TRBJ2-1 TRBV19
CASSLDIGDEQFF TRBJ2-1 TRBV5-1
CASSFTGTSVTDTQYF TRBJ2-3 TRBV5-1
CASSPQTGPYEQYF TRBJ2-7 TRBV6-5
CASSFNGQGGNEQFF TRBJ2-1 TRBV11-2
CSASTERTDTQYF TRBJ2-3 TRBV20-1
CASSLGQGSPVNTEAFF TRBJ1-1 TRBV5-1
CASRTGGQPQHF TRBJ1-5 TRBV28
CASSIPPKGNQPQHF TRBJ1-5 TRBV19
CASSIGRGPGYGYTF TRBJ1-2 TRBV19
CASSQDSRGSWYTEAFF TRBJ1-1 TRBV3-1/TRBV3-2
CASSLVSPTSSYEQYF TRBJ2-7 TRBV7-9
CASSDEAAGTQYF TRBJ2-3 TRBV2
CASSQNRGVNTGELFF TRBJ2-2 TRBV3-1/TRBV3-2
CASRPGTVINYGYTF TRBJ1-2 TRBV6-5
CSASSGMDLQETQYF TRBJ2-5 TRBV20-1
CATSAAGADNEQFF TRBJ2-1 TRBV24-1
CASSPGLAGGPNTGELFF TRBJ2-2 TRBV7-9
CASSPPSAGGTEAFF TRBJ1-1 TRBV18
CASSLGTGMNTEAFF TRBJ1-1 TRBV7-2
CASSDRDGYTF TRBJ1-2 TRBV6-6
CASRGPGGFDGYTF TRBJ1-2 TRBV6-5
CASSFLGGPGNTIYF TRBJ1-3 TRBV7-2
CASSLGGLAGGGYEQYF TRBJ2-7 TRBV27
CASSQRTSGRGAGELFF TRBJ2-2 TRBV9
CASSFAGQASYEQYF TRBJ2-7 TRBV28
CASSFSGGAYNEQFF TRBJ2-1 TRBV11-2
CASSFGGTSPGEQYF TRBJ2-7 TRBV5-1
CASRRANTEAFF TRBJ1-1 TRBV2
CASINGGGLSYNEQFF TRBJ2-1 TRBV28
CAWTLLDGEAFF TRBJ1-1 TRBV30
CASADTNTGELFF TRBJ2-2 TRBV19
CASTPEATNEKLFF TRBJ1-4 TRBV19
CAWSVSGASSPLHF TRBJ1-6 TRBV30
CASSDSGDNQPQHF TRBJ1-5 TRBV2
CASSPGTSGGPDTGELFF TRBJ2-2 TRBV7-9